This T cell receptor beta chain was recovered during a study of T cell repertoires in cytomegalovirus infection (dated by TCRdb to between 2018 and 2021). Concerning the study at large: Recently identified HLA-C-restricted CMV epitopes, whose presentation resists viral immunomodulation, were targeted by peptide stimulations together with well-studied HLA-B-restricted epitopes. Because public TCR beta signatures pointed to carriage of CMV infection together with the matching HLA type, the HLA type of each donor mattered for the analysis. Results and caveats for the whole study, not just this receptor: Carriers of CMV infection plus the relevant HLA type were discriminated by the cumulative frequency of public TCR beta family members in the study cohort and in an independent 352-donor cohort. In the ex vivo response, HLA-C-restricted CMV-specific TCR beta clonotypes were dominant, and in two of eight donors the single most frequent clonotype came from this HLA-C-restricted group.

Remarks on this clonotype: The antigen it recognizes is unknown. Base qualities were left out, and no much larger clone turns up one base away.

The CDR3 spans 15 residues, from the cysteine through the phenylalanine. Only CDR3 DNA remains: 45 bases, in frame from the first base. Cut back by 2 bases and 1 base, the V and J ends lie 8 bases apart. CDR1 and CDR2 (LGHNA, YSLEER) derive from the germline V gene. The run used an Illumina HiSeq 1500. Through fastp at Q25 and MiXCR, TCRdb rebuilt clones from the public reads, retaining in-frame beta chains. Entries are consolidated by CDR3 protein sequence, retaining the most common genes and DNA. The sample table contains fewer than 1,000,000 distinct CDR3 sequences; only one count was recorded for around 30% of them. The ten largest make up 11% to 15% of the sample. Explained via the paper, the treatment or condition label denotes: in vitro stimulation with specific CMV peptide epitopes to enrich CMV-specific T cells.

This specimen was cultured CD8+ T cells from PBMCs, taken from culture after CMV antigen stimulation. The clonotype was recovered from a human donor in good health (CMV status not recorded). Some clones in this sample may be carry-over from other donors' samples. The sequence links TRBV4-3 to TRBJ2-2; no D gene can be assigned with confidence. CDR3 reads: CASSQSSGNTGELFF. The DNA is TGCGCCAGCAGCCAATCCTCAGGGAACACCGGGGAGCTGTTTTTT.